This TCR beta chain was documented in a study of blood T cell repertoires in COVID-19. Turning to the study itself: From T cells, B-cell-depleted T cells, or PBMCs came the material, which was cDNA or gDNA.

The CDR3 contains 13 residues. With 5 bases removed from V and 9 bases from J, the gap between germline ends came to 11 bases. Here immunoSEQ multiplex PCR was the method, and the copy in TCRdb shows in-frame clones only, minus some. The table has just over 300,000 clones, roughly nine tenths seen once. The rearrangement uses TRBV23-1 and TRBJ1-6, with D possibly TRBD1 on 6 matching bases. TRBV23-1 is marked as an open reading frame, function uncertain. The source of this sequence is a woman aged 30 to 39 with COVID-19, enrolled during active disease. What was sequenced was peripheral blood. The DNA of the CDR3 is TGCGCCAGCAGTTTTAACAGGGTTTCACCCCTCCACTTT. Translating gives CASSFNRVSPLHF.